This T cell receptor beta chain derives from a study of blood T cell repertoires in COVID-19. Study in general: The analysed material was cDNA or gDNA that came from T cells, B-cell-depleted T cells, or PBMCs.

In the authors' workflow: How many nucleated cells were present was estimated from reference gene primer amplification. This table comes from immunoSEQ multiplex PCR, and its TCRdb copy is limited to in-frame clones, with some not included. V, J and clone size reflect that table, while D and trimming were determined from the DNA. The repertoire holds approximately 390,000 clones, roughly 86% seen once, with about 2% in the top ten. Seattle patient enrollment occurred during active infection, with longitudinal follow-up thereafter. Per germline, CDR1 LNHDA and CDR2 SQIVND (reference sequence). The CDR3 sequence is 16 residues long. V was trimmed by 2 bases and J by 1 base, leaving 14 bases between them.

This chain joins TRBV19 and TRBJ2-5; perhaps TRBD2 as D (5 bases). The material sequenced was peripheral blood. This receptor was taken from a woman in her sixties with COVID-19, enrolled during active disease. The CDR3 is CASSIRPQGGQETQYF. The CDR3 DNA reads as TGTGCCAGTAGTATAAGACCCCAAGGAGGCCAAGAGACCCAGTACTTC.